This T cell receptor (beta chain) originates from a study of T-cell memory formation after mild COVID-19. The TCR alpha and TCR beta cDNA libraries, bearing sample barcodes and UMIs, were generated by 5'RACE using constant-segment primers. Using its own MiXCR run on the 5' RACE reads, TCRdb lists one record per CDR3 protein. This sample carries more than 85,000 distinct CDR3 sequences, 11% of them seen once, and the ten largest clones take roughly two fifths. The germline CDR1 and CDR2 sequences are MNHEY and SVGEGT. The CDR3 has 15 amino acids. V gave up 5 bases and J gave up 4 bases; unmatched junction bases: 5. Comments on this clonotype: Its antigen is currently unknown.

Findings and caveats of the study: Within pre-infection memory, some responding clones were found, suggesting cross-reactive memory joined.

V gene TRBV6-2 or TRBV6-3 combines with J gene TRBJ2-5, with 12 bases identical to TRBD2. Material: PBMCs or a T cell subset sorted from them (not recorded which). The TCR was taken from a man between 18 and 35 years old who had mild COVID-19 (a few samples of this study predate the infection). Cell type and time point are not known. In DNA, the CDR3 is TGTGCCAGCAGTCCTACGACTAGCGGGGGAGAGACCCAGTACTTC. This translates into CASSPTTSGGETQYF.